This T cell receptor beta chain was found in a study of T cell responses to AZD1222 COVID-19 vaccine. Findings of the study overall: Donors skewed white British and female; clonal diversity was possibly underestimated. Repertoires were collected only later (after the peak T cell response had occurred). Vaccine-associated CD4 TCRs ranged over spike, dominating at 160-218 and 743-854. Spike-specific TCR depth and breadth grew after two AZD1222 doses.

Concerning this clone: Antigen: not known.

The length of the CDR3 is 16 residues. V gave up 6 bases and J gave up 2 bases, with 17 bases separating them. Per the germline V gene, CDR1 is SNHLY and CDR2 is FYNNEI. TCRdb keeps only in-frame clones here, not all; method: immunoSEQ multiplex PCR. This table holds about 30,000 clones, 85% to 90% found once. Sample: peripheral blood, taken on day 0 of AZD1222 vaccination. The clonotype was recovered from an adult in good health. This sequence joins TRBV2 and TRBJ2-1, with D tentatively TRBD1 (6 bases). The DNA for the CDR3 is TGTGCCAGCAGCGCCTTGGACAGCTCAACCTACAATGAGCAGTTCTTC. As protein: CASSALDSSTYNEQFF.